This T cell receptor beta chain appears in the sequencing data of a study of identical twins. From the 5' RACE reads, TCRdb called clonotypes with MiXCR, one entry per CDR3 protein. The table lists about 570,000 distinct CDR3 sequences, just under 10% of them singletons. This clonotype was counted between two and nine times. From germline, CDR1 is LGHDT and CDR2 YNNKEL (reference sequence). This CDR3 comprises 15 residues. V was pared by 0 bases and J by 4 bases, with 2 bases of the junction left unmatched. The same data also went into a second study, on yellow fever vaccine responses in identical twins.

The J gene is TRBJ2-1, the V gene TRBV3-1; 8 positions agree with TRBD1. Sequenced sample: PBMCs. This receptor was obtained from a woman under 30 in good health. The CDR3 protein is CASSQDRGLYNEQFF. The CDR3 nucleotides read TGTGCCAGCAGCCAAGACAGGGGGCTGTACAATGAGCAGTTCTTC.